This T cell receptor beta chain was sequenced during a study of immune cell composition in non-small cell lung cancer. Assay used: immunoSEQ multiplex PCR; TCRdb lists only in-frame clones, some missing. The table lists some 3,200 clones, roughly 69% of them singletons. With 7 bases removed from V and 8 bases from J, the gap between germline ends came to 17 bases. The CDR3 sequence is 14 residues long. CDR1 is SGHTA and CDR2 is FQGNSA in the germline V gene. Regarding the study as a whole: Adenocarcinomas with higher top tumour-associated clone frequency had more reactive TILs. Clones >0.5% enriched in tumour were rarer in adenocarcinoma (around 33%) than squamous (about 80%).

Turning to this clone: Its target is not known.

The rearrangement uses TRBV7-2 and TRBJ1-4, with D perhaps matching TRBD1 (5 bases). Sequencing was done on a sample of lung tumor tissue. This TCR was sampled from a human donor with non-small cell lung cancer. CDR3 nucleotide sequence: TGTGCCAGCAACAGGCGGCGTCATGGAGAAAAACTGTTTTTT. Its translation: CASNRRRHGEKLFF. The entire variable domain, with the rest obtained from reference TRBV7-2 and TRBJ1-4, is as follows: GAGVSQSPSNKVTEKGKDVELRCDPISGHTALYWYRQSLGQGLEFLIYFQGNSAPDKSGLPSDRFSAERTGGSVSTLTIQRTQQEDSAVYLCASNRRRHGEKLFFGSGTQLSVL.